One sample yielded the 28 T cell receptor beta chains listed below, sequenced in a study of T cell responses to AZD1222 COVID-19 vaccine. The method was immunoSEQ multiplex PCR; TCRdb's version includes in-frame clones alone and lacks a portion of them. The table lists roughly 120,000 clones, nearly 90% of them singletons, with 3.5% to 5% in the top ten. This sample comprised peripheral blood, obtained on day 0 of AZD1222 vaccination. The receptor source for this set is an adult in good health.

In this sample, this clone turned up many times. The chain joins TRBV10-1 to TRBJ2-3, with D unresolved. V dropped 0 bases and J dropped 0 bases, with 4 bases sitting between them. CDR1 is WNHNN and CDR2 is SYGVQD in the germline V gene (reference sequence). CDR3 length: 14 residues. The CDR3 spells CASSESSSTDTQYF. The CDR3 DNA follows: TGCGCCAGCAGTGAGTCGAGCAGCACAGATACGCAGTATTTT.

By its share, this clone is large. CDR3 DNA: TGTGCCAGCAACGCAGGAAGGACAGGAGACTACGAGCAGTACTTC. Encoded protein: CASNAGRTGDYEQYF. The chain combines TRBV5-6 with TRBJ2-7, with 7 bases fitting TRBD1. Losses at the gene ends were 6 bases for V and 3 bases for J; bases not matched to a gene: 12. This CDR3 has 15 amino acids. Germline V CDR1 and CDR2: SGHDT, YYEEEE.

This chain joins TRBV7-8 and TRBJ2-5, with unresolved D. The CDR3 contains 14 residues. Per the germline V gene, CDR1 is SGHVS and CDR2 is FQNEAQ. With 2 bases removed from V and 2 bases from J, the gap between germline ends came to 9 bases. CDR3 nucleotide sequence: TGTGCCAGCAGCTTATTTACAGATCAAGAGACCCAGTACTTC. Translated, it gives CASSLFTDQETQYF.

This clone was seen once. The chain employs TRBV7-8 and TRBJ2-1; 12 nucleotides agree with TRBD2. Per germline, CDR1 SGHVS and CDR2 FQNEAQ. J lost 5 bases, V lost 5 bases, and 4 bases had no gene match. CDR3 size: 15 residues. CDR3 sequence reads: CASSLRLAGDNEQFF. The CDR3 DNA sequence: TGTGCCAGCAGCCTCCGACTAGCGGGGGACAATGAGCAGTTCTTC.

The CDR3 bases are TGTGCCAGCAGTTCAAGGCCTCGGGTCGAAGCTTTCTTT. It encodes CASSSRPRVEAFF. V is TRBV12-3 or TRBV12-4 and J is TRBJ1-1, with unresolved D. The CDR3 runs to 13 residues. Deletions cut 4 bases from V and 8 bases from J, with 14 bases between.

This clone appeared a few times. The gene calls are TRBV24-1 and TRBJ2-7, with 10 nucleotides matching TRBD1. J was trimmed by 3 bases and V by 4 bases; bases with no gene match: 5. This CDR3 spans 15 amino acids. Germline V gene lookup returns CDR1 KGHDR and CDR2 SFDVKD. CDR3 coding DNA: TGTGCCACCAGTGACCCTGGACAGGGGGTCTACGAGCAGTACTTC. Its translation: CATSDPGQGVYEQYF.

This chain joins TRBV7-8 and TRBJ1-1; D uncertain. Germline V gene data show CDR1 as SGHVS and CDR2 as FQNEAQ. V shed 3 bases and J shed 3 bases, with 2 bases lying between them. This CDR3 comprises 11 residues. The CDR3 DNA reads as TGTGCCAGCAGCTTTGACACTGAAGCTTTCTTT. Protein product: CASSFDTEAFF.

This chain uses TRBV12-3 or TRBV12-4 with TRBJ2-1; a possible D gene is TRBD1 (5 bases). The germline V and J ends were trimmed by 7 bases and 5 bases, with 9 bases remaining between them. The CDR3 covers 12 residues. The CDR3 protein is CASTQGDNEQFF. In DNA, the CDR3 is TGTGCCAGCACTCAAGGGGACAATGAGCAGTTCTTC.

J is TRBJ1-1 and V is TRBV29-1; 7 positions agree with TRBD1. Germline assignment: CDR1 SQVTM and CDR2 ANQGSEA. The V and J ends lost 4 bases and 0 bases, in that order; junction bases with no gene match: 5. This CDR3 is 14 amino acids long. CDR3 coding DNA: TGCAGCGTTGTCACAGGGGTAATGAACACTGAAGCTTTCTTT. Its protein is CSVVTGVMNTEAFF.

The rearrangement joins TRBV19 to TRBJ2-7; 7 nucleotides agree with TRBD1. The CDR3 consists of 13 residues. The germline gives CDR1 LNHDA, CDR2 SQIVND (reference sequence). After removal of 5 bases from V and 5 bases from J, the junction contained 6 bases not matched to a gene. The DNA for the CDR3 is TGTGCCAGTAGTCCCCTGACAGGGAACGAGCAGTACTTC. Its translation: CASSPLTGNEQYF.

This clone was counted a few times. The gene calls are TRBV11-2 and TRBJ1-2; 7 nucleotides match TRBD1. The CDR3 contains 14 residues. CDR1 SGHAT and CDR2 FQNNGV come from the germline V gene. J was trimmed by 3 bases and V by 1 base; bases with no gene match: 2. The CDR3 protein is CASSLGDRDYGYTF. In DNA, the CDR3 is TGTGCCAGCAGCTTAGGCGACAGGGACTATGGCTACACCTTC.

CDR3: CASSRVDYGYTF. The DNA of the CDR3 is TGTGCCAGCAGTAGGGTGGACTATGGCTACACCTTC. The J gene is TRBJ1-2, the V gene TRBV28; D gene ambiguous. CDR3 length equals 12 residues. Germline assignment: CDR1 MDHEN and CDR2 SYDVKM. Trimming stripped 5 bases from V and 3 bases from J, with 7 bases between.

CDR3 amino acids: CAISETGINSPLHF. CDR3 DNA sequence: TGTGCCATCAGTGAGACAGGGATAAATTCACCCCTCCACTTT. This chain connects TRBV10-3 to TRBJ1-6, with TRBD1 as a possible D gene (6 bases). The CDR3 length is 14 residues. The V gene's germline CDR1 is ENHRY and CDR2 SYGVKD. The V end was cut by 2 bases, the J end by 7 bases, with 9 bases between.

The chain couples TRBV6-1 to TRBJ1-5, with D perhaps TRBD1 (5 bases). CDR1 is MNHNS and CDR2 is SASEGT in the germline V gene. The CDR3 is made up of 16 amino acids. The V end lost 4 bases, the J end lost 2 bases, and 15 bases lay between the germline ends. DNA for the CDR3: TGTGCCAGCAGTGCAGGGAGTTCGAGGGGCAATCAGCCCCAGCATTTT. It is translated as CASSAGSSRGNQPQHF.

This rearrangement joins TRBV5-1 to TRBJ2-1, with D perhaps matching TRBD1 (6 bases). The CDR3 consists of 14 residues. From germline, CDR1 is SGHRS and CDR2 YFSETQ. Between the trimmed V and J ends, which lost 0 bases and 9 bases, there was a span of 13 bases. DNA of the CDR3: TGCGCCAGCAGCTTGGGGATCAGGGGCGGTGAGCAGTTCTTC. This gives the protein CASSLGIRGGEQFF.

This chain connects TRBV13 to TRBJ2-7; possibly TRBD1 or TRBD2 for D (6 bases each). Trimming removed 5 bases from V and 3 bases from J, with 23 bases in between. The germline V gene encodes CDR1 PRHDT and CDR2 FYEKMQ (reference sequence). CDR3 length: 17 amino acids. CDR3 DNA sequence: TGTGCCAGCAGCCGGAGGCAGGGGCGGCGGGGCCTCTACGAGCAGTACTTC. Protein sequence: CASSRRQGRRGLYEQYF.

The rearrangement links TRBV18 to TRBJ1-1; maybe TRBD1 (6 bases). Trimming removed 3 bases from V and 2 bases from J, with 10 bases in between. The CDR3 spans 14 residues. Germline lookup yields CDR1 KGHSH and CDR2 LQKENI. In DNA form, the CDR3 reads TGTGCCAGCTCACCTCGGACAGCTAACACTGAAGCTTTCTTT. It yields the protein CASSPRTANTEAFF. Supplemented by reference TRBV18 and TRBJ1-1, the full variable domain reads NAGVMQNPRHLVRRRGQEARLRCSPMKGHSHVYWYRQLPEEGLKFMVYLQKENIIDESGMPKERFSAEFPKEGPSILRIQQVVRGDSAAYFCASSPRTANTEAFFGQGTRLTVV.

Points on this clone: Its ends do not fully match the called genes, so a read error is possible. The V gene is TRBV20-1, the J gene TRBJ2-5; D is tentatively TRBD1 or TRBD2 (5 bases each). This CDR3 is built from 10 residues. Per germline, CDR1 DFQATT and CDR2 SNEGSKA (reference sequence). The CDR3 spells CSAPEALGDF. CDR3 nucleotides: TGCAGTGCCCCAGAGGCCCTGGGGGACTTC.

V is TRBV29-1 and J is TRBJ1-4, with D perhaps TRBD1 (6 bases). The length of the CDR3 is 13 residues. CDR1 and CDR2 from the germline V gene are SQVTM and ANQGSEA. Trimming stripped 6 bases from V and 2 bases from J, with 10 bases between. CDR3 sequence: CSVATGTNEKLFF. CDR3 nucleotides: TGCAGCGTCGCGACAGGCACTAATGAAAAACTGTTTTTT.

The chain couples TRBV5-8 to TRBJ1-6; maybe TRBD1 (5 bases). This CDR3 spans 17 amino acids. V shed 0 bases and J shed 4 bases, with 14 bases lying between them. CDR1 and CDR2 from the germline V gene are SGHTS and YDEGEE. The CDR3 reads CASSLERAGIYNSPLHF. CDR3 nucleotides: TGTGCCAGCAGCTTGGAAAGGGCAGGGATTTATAATTCACCCCTCCACTTT.

The V and J genes are TRBV2 and TRBJ1-2; possible D gene TRBD1, 5 bases. Germline assignment: CDR1 SNHLY and CDR2 FYNNEI. V shed 6 bases and J shed 8 bases, with 16 bases lying between them. The CDR3 spans 13 residues. The CDR3 DNA sequence: TGTGCCAGCAGGCCCCAGGGCGTCGGGGGCTACACCTTC. Encoded protein: CASRPQGVGGYTF.

The rearrangement joins TRBV28 to TRBJ1-2; a possible D gene is TRBD1 (5 bases). The V gene's germline CDR1 is MDHEN and CDR2 SYDVKM. V lost 6 bases and J 3 bases, leaving 11 bases between the germline ends. The CDR3 covers 13 residues. DNA for the CDR3: TGTGCCAGCAGGCCGGGACCGGACTATGGCTACACCTTC. It codes for CASRPGPDYGYTF.

The V gene is TRBV7-9, the J gene TRBJ2-3; 7 nucleotides line up with TRBD1. The CDR3 contains 15 residues. After removal of 5 bases from V and 2 bases from J, the junction contained 7 bases not matched to a gene. The V gene's germline CDR1 is SEHNR and CDR2 FQNEAQ (reference sequence). DNA for the CDR3: TGTGCCAGCAGCACCAGGGGGATATACACAGATACGCAGTATTTT. Protein sequence: CASSTRGIYTDTQYF.

V and J are TRBV28 and TRBJ2-3; D uncertain. The CDR3 is made up of 12 amino acids. Trimming removed 7 bases at V and 0 bases at J, with 5 bases between. In germline, CDR1 is MDHEN, CDR2 SYDVKM. CDR3 in DNA: TGTGCCAGCACATATAGCACAGATACGCAGTATTTT. Translating gives CASTYSTDTQYF.

This chain joins TRBV24-1 and TRBJ2-3; 13 bases are a match to TRBD2. V gave up 3 bases and J gave up 3 bases; unmatched junction bases: 11. Germline CDR1 and CDR2: KGHDR and SFDVKD. There are 19 residues in the CDR3. Here the CDR3 reads CATSDAGTSGNWGTDTQYF. Here the CDR3 DNA reads TGTGCCACCAGTGATGCTGGGACTAGCGGGAATTGGGGAACAGATACGCAGTATTTT.

The genes are TRBV5-1 and TRBJ2-5, with D possibly being TRBD1 or TRBD2 (6 bases each). The ends were cut back, 0 bases at V and 1 base at J, with 7 bases in the middle. Germline loops: CDR1 SGHRS, CDR2 YFSETQ. The CDR3 runs 14 residues. CDR3 protein: CASSLGGAQETQYF. The CDR3 DNA follows: TGCGCCAGCAGCTTGGGGGGGGCCCAAGAGACCCAGTACTTC.

The chain has TRBV6-1 and TRBJ1-3; no firm D call. Germline V gene sequence: CDR1 MNHNS, CDR2 SASEGT. V was pared by 3 bases and J by 7 bases, with 7 bases between. The CDR3 spans 12 residues. The DNA of the CDR3 is TGTGCCAGCAGTGAGCGTTGGAACACCATATATTTT. Residues: CASSERWNTIYF.

This clone was recorded only once. The V and J genes are TRBV27 and TRBJ2-7; D not resolved. Germline CDR1 is MNHEY and CDR2 is SMNVEV (reference sequence). This CDR3 contains 13 residues. The germline V and J ends were trimmed by 0 bases and 5 bases, with 8 bases remaining between them. The CDR3, as DNA: TGTGCCAGCAGTTTATCGGGCTACCACGAGCAGTACTTC. It translates to CASSLSGYHEQYF.